Below are 8 T cell receptor beta chains sequenced from a single sample in a study of blood T cell repertoires in COVID-19. Assay used: immunoSEQ multiplex PCR; TCRdb lists only in-frame clones, some missing. The data show over 70,000 clones, around 88% seen once. Sequenced sample: peripheral blood. Receptors were obtained from a human donor in a cohort sampled during active COVID-19.

The rearrangement links TRBV19 to TRBJ1-1, with 7 nucleotides matching TRBD1. The CDR3 has 15 amino acids. J gave up 4 bases and V 2 bases, and 7 bases lay outside the gene matches. Germline values: CDR1 LNHDA, CDR2 SQIVND (reference sequence). The CDR3, as DNA: TGTGCCAGTAGTATACAGACAGGGATAAGCACTGAAGCTTTCTTT. Translating it yields CASSIQTGISTEAFF.

This chain connects TRBV5-1 to TRBJ1-2, with TRBD1 matching 8 bases. Trimming cost V 0 bases and J 6 bases; bases outside gene matches: 1. Germline assignment: CDR1 SGHRS and CDR2 YFSETQ. The CDR3 is made up of 13 amino acids. Here the CDR3 DNA reads TGCGCCAGCAGCTTGGGGACAGGGAATGGCTACACCTTC. This sequence encodes CASSLGTGNGYTF.

V gene TRBV7-9 combines with J gene TRBJ1-1, with 7 bases that match TRBD1. In germline, CDR1 is SEHNR, CDR2 FQNEAQ (reference sequence). CDR3 length equals 14 residues. Trimming cost V 6 bases and J 1 base; bases outside gene matches: 5. The CDR3 spells CASSLQGTNTEAFF. CDR3 bases: TGTGCCAGCAGTTTACAGGGGACGAACACTGAAGCTTTCTTT.

CDR3: CASRDIGTPNNEQFF. DNA for the CDR3: TGTGCCAGTAGGGACATCGGGACTCCCAACAATGAGCAGTTCTTC. The chain combines TRBV19 with TRBJ2-1, with D possibly being TRBD2 (6 bases). Germline lookup yields CDR1 LNHDA and CDR2 SQIVND (reference sequence). Trimming removed 6 bases at V and 5 bases at J, with 17 bases between. The CDR3 covers 15 residues.

The V call is TRBV11-2, the J call TRBJ2-7; 15 bases map to TRBD2. Per the germline V gene, CDR1 is SGHAT and CDR2 is FQNNGV. Losses at the gene ends were 5 bases for V and 3 bases for J; bases not matched to a gene: 14. CDR3 size: 19 residues. The CDR3 sequence: CASSPTGTSGRSQDYEQYF. CDR3 nucleotide sequence: TGTGCCAGCAGCCCCACCGGGACTAGCGGGAGGTCCCAAGACTACGAGCAGTACTTC.

This rearrangement joins TRBV5-1 to TRBJ2-1; maybe TRBD1 (6 bases). CDR3 length: 14 residues. With 2 bases removed from V and 7 bases from J, the gap between germline ends came to 13 bases. The germline V gene encodes CDR1 SGHRS and CDR2 YFSETQ. The CDR3 reads CASSFSGQTNEQFF. For the CDR3, the DNA is TGCGCCAGCAGCTTTTCGGGACAAACTAATGAGCAGTTCTTC.

CDR3: CAIRWGTGDNEQFF. DNA of the CDR3: TGTGCCATCAGATGGGGAACGGGAGACAATGAGCAGTTCTTC. The chain recombines TRBV10-3 with TRBJ2-1, with D possibly TRBD2 on 6 matching bases. CDR1 ENHRY and CDR2 SYGVKD come from the germline V gene. Trimming cost V 6 bases and J 5 bases, with 14 bases left between them. This CDR3 has 14 residues.

The chain carries TRBV27 and TRBJ2-3; D call uncertain. The germline V and J ends were trimmed by 8 bases and 4 bases, with 22 bases remaining between them. CDR1 and CDR2 from the germline V gene are MNHEY and SMNVEV (reference sequence). The CDR3 length is 16 residues. The CDR3 coding sequence is TGTGCCAGCGCCCTACGGAGCATTTTCAGCCCAGATACGCAGTATTTT. Amino acids: CASALRSIFSPDTQYF.